The 17 T cell receptor beta chains below all came from one sample that was sequenced in a study of T cell repertoires in cytomegalovirus infection. TCRdb re-called the reads with MiXCR, one entry per CDR3 protein. The sample has some 350,000 distinct CDR3 sequences, approximately 32% seen once; the top ten hold 20%. Antigen specificity for these receptors is unknown. Sequenced here: cultured PBMCs, sampled from culture after CMV antigen stimulation. These receptors originate from a human donor in good health (CMV status not recorded). Some clones in this sample may be carry-over from other donors' samples.

This clonotype has only a few counts. The CDR3, as DNA: TGCAGTGCCCTCAGGGGGGCTCTTCAGGGAGATACGCAGTATTTT. Residues: CSALRGALQGDTQYF. This rearrangement joins TRBV20-1 to TRBJ2-3; tentatively, D is TRBD1 (7 bases). V lost 6 bases, J lost 5 bases, and 21 bases lay in between. This CDR3 spans 15 amino acids. CDR1 and CDR2 from the germline V gene are DFQATT and SNEGSKA (reference sequence).

CDR3 protein: CASSLDTTGPLHF. The CDR3 DNA follows: TGTGCCAGCAGCCTGGACACGACGGGGCCCCTCCACTTT. The chain carries TRBV7-3 and TRBJ1-6; a weak D match, TRBD1 (5 bases). The CDR3 consists of 13 residues. The germline V gene has CDR1 SGHTA and CDR2 FQGTGA. Trimming took off 5 bases at V and 13 bases at J, with 15 bases between the two ends.

This clonotype was observed a handful of times. The rearrangement links TRBV6-2 or TRBV6-3 to TRBJ1-2, with 9 bases lining up with TRBD1. The V and J ends lost 6 bases and 4 bases, in that order; junction bases with no gene match: 3. The germline V gene encodes CDR1 MNHEY and CDR2 SVGEGT. CDR3 size: 13 residues. The CDR3 DNA sequence: TGTGCCAGCAGAACGGACAGGGGCTATGGCTACACCTTC. It is translated as CASRTDRGYGYTF.

The gene calls are TRBV7-3 and TRBJ2-6; either TRBD1 or TRBD2 may supply D (5 bases each). Trimming left V 3 bases short and J 2 bases short, with 8 bases between. Germline CDR1 is SGHTA and CDR2 is FQGTGA. This CDR3 comprises 15 residues. The CDR3 loop is CASSLRDPGANVLTF. The CDR3 DNA reads TGTGCCAGCAGCTTGAGGGACCCTGGGGCCAACGTCCTGACTTTC.

This clonotype appeared a few times. This sequence joins TRBV11-2 and TRBJ2-5; D tentatively reads TRBD1 or TRBD2 (5 bases each). Trimming took off 1 base at V and 3 bases at J, with 12 bases between the two ends. Germline V gene data show CDR1 as SGHAT and CDR2 as FQNNGV. The CDR3 covers 15 residues. In DNA, the CDR3 is TGTGCCAGCAGCTTAGCGAGGGGATGGGAAGAGACCCAGTACTTC. It yields the protein CASSLARGWEETQYF.

This clonotype was counted a few times. The gene calls are TRBV27 and TRBJ1-1; D is ambiguous. V lost 5 bases, J lost 9 bases, and 13 bases lay in between. Germline CDR1 MNHEY, CDR2 SMNVEV (reference sequence). This CDR3 has 12 amino acids. The CDR3 reads CASSRTILKAFF. The CDR3 region has the DNA TGTGCCAGCAGTCGGACCATCCTCAAAGCTTTCTTT.

The chain joins TRBV28 to TRBJ1-2; tentatively, D is TRBD1 (5 bases). Between the trimmed V and J ends, which lost 2 bases and 4 bases, there was a span of 14 bases. The germline V gene has CDR1 MDHEN and CDR2 SYDVKM. The CDR3 consists of 15 residues. CDR3 sequence reads: CASSLGATSPYGYTF. The CDR3 nucleotides are TGTGCCAGCAGTTTAGGGGCGACCTCCCCCTATGGCTACACCTTC.

This clonotype was found a few times. V gene TRBV12-5 combines with J gene TRBJ1-5; 7 bases line up with TRBD1. Germline values: CDR1 LGHNT, CDR2 FRNRAP. After removal of 6 bases from V and 7 bases from J, the junction contained 6 bases not matched to a gene. This CDR3 has 13 amino acids. This CDR3 reads CASGHRQGQPQHF. As DNA, the CDR3 is TGTGCTAGTGGGCATAGACAGGGACAGCCCCAGCATTTT.

About this clonotype itself: One junction end disagrees with the germline gene, perhaps due to a read error. The chain recombines TRBV7-2 with TRBJ2-7, with 8 positions matching TRBD2. CDR3 length equals 14 residues. Germline V CDR1 and CDR2: SGHTA, FQGNSA. DNA for the CDR3: TGTGCCAGCAGGTTAGCGGGGCGGTCGGCCGAGCAGTACTTC. It encodes CASRLAGRSAEQYF.

This rearrangement joins TRBV25-1 to TRBJ1-1; maybe TRBD1 (5 bases). From germline, CDR1 is MGHDK and CDR2 SYGVNS. The CDR3 is 13 residues long. The V gene lost 5 bases and the J gene lost 6 bases, with 13 bases spanning the gap. The DNA of the CDR3 is TGTGCCAGCAGTAGGCCGGGGGGGGCTGAAGCTTTCTTT. This gives the protein CASSRPGGAEAFF.

The rearrangement joins TRBV10-3 to TRBJ2-7; possibly TRBD1 for D (6 bases). V lost 5 bases to trimming and J lost 1 base, with 15 bases between them. CDR1 and CDR2 from the germline V gene are ENHRY and SYGVKD. This CDR3 is built from 15 residues. The CDR3 region is CAISSTGLGSYEQYF. The CDR3 DNA follows: TGTGCCATCAGTTCCACAGGGCTGGGGTCCTACGAGCAGTACTTC.

This clonotype was recorded many times. This sequence joins TRBV7-8 and TRBJ1-2; D is possibly TRBD1 (6 bases). CDR1 SGHVS and CDR2 FQNEAQ come from the germline V gene. This CDR3 has 15 amino acids. The V and J ends lost 0 bases and 5 bases respectively, with 13 bases between them. CDR3 amino acids: CASSLAGGAGYGYTF. The CDR3 nucleotides are TGTGCCAGCAGCTTAGCGGGGGGGGCGGGTTATGGCTACACCTTC.

A few counts support this clonotype. The rearrangement uses TRBV7-2 and TRBJ2-1; D gene unclear. CDR1 SGHTA and CDR2 FQGNSA come from the germline V gene. The CDR3 is 11 amino acids. The V gene lost 5 bases and the J gene lost 8 bases, with 7 bases spanning the gap. The CDR3 region has the DNA TGTGCCAGCAGCCCTTTTGATGAGCAGTTCTTC. This sequence encodes CASSPFDEQFF.

The V call is TRBV27, the J call TRBJ2-1; no clear D gene. This CDR3 region has 15 residues. Trimming left V 3 bases short and J 3 bases short, with 12 bases between. Germline V gives CDR1 MNHEY, CDR2 SMNVEV (reference sequence). Here the CDR3 DNA reads TGTGCCAGCAGTTTGTTGATTCACGGCTACAATGAGCAGTTCTTC. Protein: CASSLLIHGYNEQFF.

The chain is built from TRBV3-1 and TRBJ2-7, with D perhaps assigned TRBD1 or TRBD2 (5 bases each). CDR3 length equals 15 residues. From germline, CDR1 is LGHDT and CDR2 YNNKEL (reference sequence). Between the trimmed V and J ends, which lost 2 bases and 3 bases, there was a span of 14 bases. DNA for the CDR3: TGTGCCAGCAGCCAACTCAGGGACCCAAACTACGAGCAGTACTTC. This gives the protein CASSQLRDPNYEQYF.

This clonotype was recorded at least ten times. V is TRBV7-8 and J is TRBJ1-2; tentatively, D is TRBD1 (5 bases). Per the germline V gene, CDR1 is SGHVS and CDR2 is FQNEAQ. The CDR3 has 16 residues. V shed 4 bases and J shed 1 base, with 16 bases lying between them. The CDR3 DNA sequence: TGTGCCAGCAGCTCCTCTTCGGGGGAGATTAACTATGGCTACACCTTC. Amino acids: CASSSSSGEINYGYTF.

Ten or more counts support this clonotype. The chain links TRBV27 to TRBJ2-7, with D perhaps TRBD2 (6 bases). The CDR3 runs to 15 residues. Germline assignment: CDR1 MNHEY and CDR2 SMNVEV (reference sequence). Trimming cost V 2 bases and J 0 bases, with 11 bases left between them. The CDR3 DNA follows: TGTGCCAGCAGTTTAGGAGGGGCGAGCTCCTACGAGCAGTACTTC. As protein: CASSLGGASSYEQYF.